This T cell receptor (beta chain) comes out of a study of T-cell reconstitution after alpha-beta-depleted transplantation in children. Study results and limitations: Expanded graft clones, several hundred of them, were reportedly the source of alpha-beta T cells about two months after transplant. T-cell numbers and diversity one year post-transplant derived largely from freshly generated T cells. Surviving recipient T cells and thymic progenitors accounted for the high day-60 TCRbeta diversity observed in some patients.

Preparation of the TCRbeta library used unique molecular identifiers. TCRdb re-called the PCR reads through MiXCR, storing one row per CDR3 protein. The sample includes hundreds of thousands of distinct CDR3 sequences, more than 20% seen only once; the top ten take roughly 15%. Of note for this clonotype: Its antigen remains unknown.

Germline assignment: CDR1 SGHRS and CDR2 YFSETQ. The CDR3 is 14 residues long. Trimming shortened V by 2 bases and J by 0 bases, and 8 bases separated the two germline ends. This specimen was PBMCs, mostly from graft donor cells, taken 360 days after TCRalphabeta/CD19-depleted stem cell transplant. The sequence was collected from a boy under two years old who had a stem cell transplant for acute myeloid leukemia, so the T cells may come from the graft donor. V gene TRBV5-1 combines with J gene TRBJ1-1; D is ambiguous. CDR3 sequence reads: CASSFMQVNTEAFF. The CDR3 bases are TGCGCCAGCAGCTTCATGCAGGTGAACACTGAAGCTTTCTTT.